This T cell receptor beta chain was obtained from a study of T cell repertoires in cytomegalovirus infection. About this clonotype itself: Antigen unknown. One junction end does not reproduce the germline sequence, and a read error may be involved.

TCRdb re-analysed the reads in MiXCR, keeping a single row per CDR3 protein. This table holds fewer than 130,000 distinct CDR3 sequences, roughly 40% found once. The CDR3 length is 15 residues. Germline V lookup: CDR1 MNHEY, CDR2 SMNVEV (reference sequence). The TCR sequence derives from a human donor in good health (CMV status not recorded). Some clones in this sample may be carry-over from other donors' samples. V and J are TRBV27 and TRBJ1-2; a possible D gene is TRBD1 (6 bases). Sequencing used CD8+ T cells from cultured PBMCs, obtained from culture after CMV antigen stimulation. For the CDR3, the DNA is TGTGCCAGCAGAGAATTCCCAGGGGCGGATTATGGCTACATCTTC. The encoded protein is CASREFPGADYGYIF.